This T cell receptor beta chain was found in a study of vaccination effects on CD4 cells after COVID-19. Study findings and constraints: There was marked clonal contraction among infection- and vaccine-induced clones late after vaccination. Few convalescent patients and no early post-infection timepoints were included in the study.

Notes on this clone: Its antigen is not identified.

Here immunoSEQ multiplex PCR was the method, and the copy in TCRdb shows in-frame clones only, minus some. The sample has more than 15,000 clones, approximately 70% seen once. There are 13 residues in the CDR3. Germline values: CDR1 ENHRY, CDR2 SYGVKD. After removal of 11 bases from V and 1 base from J, the junction contained 3 bases not matched to a gene. CD4+ T cells specific for antigen were expanded with viral peptide pools by the ViraFEST assay before sequencing. Following an approximately 11-day culture, CD4+ T cells were purified. Each participant received a vaccine that was either BNT162b2 or mRNA-1273, given as two doses. In culture with 8 to 10 IU/ml IL-2 and around 10 ug/ml peptides, PBMC were grown at roughly 2 million per well.

Source: CD4+ T cells from PBMCs cultured with SARS-CoV-2 spike peptides, taken after COVID-19 vaccination. The clonotype was recovered from a human donor who received a COVID-19 vaccine. J is TRBJ1-2 and V is TRBV10-3; 11 bases match TRBD1. CDR3 region: CAGGTGGNYGYTF. The CDR3 nucleotides are TGTGCCGGAGGGACAGGGGGTAACTATGGCTACACCTTC.